The entry that follows covers one T cell receptor (beta chain) sequence. Its antigen is unknown. Method: immunoSEQ multiplex PCR; TCRdb's copy keeps in-frame clones and lacks some. This table has approximately 90,000 clones, about 86% appearing once. The data are from a study of T cell responses to AZD1222 COVID-19 vaccine. Whole-study findings and limits: Of the AZD1222 recipients, only 5 or 6 were seropositive at baseline. Of spike-specific TCRs, nearly half reportedly target regions left unmutated in variants.

The germline CDR1 and CDR2 sequences are KGHSH and LQKENI. Trimming pared 1 base from V and 2 bases from J, leaving 11 bases between. The CDR3 totals 16 residues. This chain joins TRBV18 and TRBJ1-4; D is unclear. The sample was peripheral blood, taken on day 0 of AZD1222 vaccination. This clonotype originated in an adult in good health. The CDR3 DNA is TGTGCCAGCTCACCACTAACTGGCGCGACTAATGAAAAACTGTTTTTT. Translating it yields CASSPLTGATNEKLFF.